The 9 T cell receptor beta chains below all came from one sample that was sequenced in a study of CD8+ T cells in alopecia areata. Treatment defined: oral pan-JAK inhibitor, 5-10 mg twice daily. Extracted RNA was reverse transcribed, and the resulting cDNA served as sequencing template. Sequencing used immunoSEQ multiplex PCR; TCRdb keeps in-frame clones, though not all of them. The sample lists some 200,000 clones, less than 75% seen once, with roughly 1.5% in the top ten. Sequencing used CD4+ T cells sorted from blood, obtained at week 4, from a patient treated with tofacitinib. These receptors were taken from a human donor with alopecia areata.

This clone was seen only a few times. V gene TRBV2 combines with J gene TRBJ1-1; D is ambiguous. The CDR3 contains 13 residues. Germline V gives CDR1 SNHLY, CDR2 FYNNEI. V shed 5 bases and J shed 2 bases, with 9 bases lying between them. The chain's CDR3 is CASSSERNTEAFF. DNA of the CDR3: TGTGCCAGCAGTTCAGAGCGTAACACTGAAGCTTTCTTT.

The gene calls are TRBV2 and TRBJ1-1; no firm D call. This CDR3 is built from 12 residues. Germline V gene sequence: CDR1 SNHLY, CDR2 FYNNEI. Trimming took off 5 bases at V and 5 bases at J, with 9 bases between the two ends. The CDR3 DNA sequence: TGTGCCAGCAGTAGAGGGATGACTGAAGCTTTCTTT. Residues: CASSRGMTEAFF.

This chain connects TRBV6-6 to TRBJ2-3; maybe TRBD2 (6 bases). There are 14 residues in the CDR3. The germline V gene encodes CDR1 MNHNY and CDR2 SVGAGI (reference sequence). Between the trimmed V and J ends, which lost 7 bases and 2 bases, there was a span of 13 bases. The CDR3 DNA follows: TGTGCCAGCAAAACGGGCGGGGACACAGATACGCAGTATTTT. Translating it yields CASKTGGDTDTQYF.

The gene calls are TRBV27 and TRBJ1-5; the D gene is possibly TRBD1 (5 bases). CDR3 length: 14 amino acids. Germline loops: CDR1 MNHEY, CDR2 SMNVEV (reference sequence). V lost 6 bases and J 4 bases, leaving 13 bases between the germline ends. This CDR3 is CASSTHQGNQPQHF. The CDR3 nucleotides read TGTGCCAGCAGCACCCACCAGGGTAATCAGCCCCAGCATTTT.

The rearrangement links TRBV15 to TRBJ1-2; D is ambiguous. Trimming removed 5 bases from V and 0 bases from J, with 7 bases in between. Looked up from germline, CDR1 is LNHNV and CDR2 is YYDKDF (reference sequence). The CDR3 extends over 13 amino acids. The CDR3 nucleotides read TGTGCCACCAGCCGCGGAGCTAACTATGGCTACACCTTC. Translated, it gives CATSRGANYGYTF.

As for this clone: Other DNA sequences from this sample encode an identical CDR3 as well. The chain couples TRBV9 to TRBJ1-2, with 10 positions matching TRBD1. Germline V gene sequence: CDR1 SGDLS, CDR2 YYNGEE. V gave up 0 bases and J gave up 4 bases; unmatched junction bases: 3. The CDR3 contains 15 residues. The CDR3: CASSVGQGASYGYTF. The DNA of the CDR3 is TGTGCCAGCAGCGTAGGACAGGGGGCTTCCTATGGCTACACCTTC.

The V and J genes are TRBV18 and TRBJ1-1; the D is unclear. The germline gives CDR1 KGHSH, CDR2 LQKENI. The germline V and J ends were trimmed by 3 bases and 1 base, with 6 bases remaining between them. This CDR3 has 13 amino acids. The CDR3 here is CASSPSGNTEAFF. The CDR3 DNA is TGTGCCAGCTCACCGTCAGGGAACACTGAAGCTTTCTTT.

The chain carries TRBV6-5 and TRBJ2-7; 11 bases match TRBD2. There are 14 residues in the CDR3. Germline values: CDR1 MNHEY, CDR2 SVGAGI. The V gene end was trimmed by 4 bases and the J gene end by 2 bases; junction bases not matched to a gene: 1. The DNA for the CDR3 is TGTGCCAGCAGTTCTAGCGGGGGGCCCTACGAGCAGTACTTC. Translation gives CASSSSGGPYEQYF.

This chain uses TRBV7-2 with TRBJ2-7, with TRBD1 matching over 8 bases. The CDR3 extends over 15 amino acids. Germline trimming cut 1 base from V and 5 bases from J; bases unmatched to any gene: 7. The germline V gene has CDR1 SGHTA and CDR2 FQGNSA. The CDR3: CASSLDLRTGNEQYF. The DNA for the CDR3 is TGTGCCAGCAGCTTAGACCTTCGGACAGGGAACGAGCAGTACTTC.